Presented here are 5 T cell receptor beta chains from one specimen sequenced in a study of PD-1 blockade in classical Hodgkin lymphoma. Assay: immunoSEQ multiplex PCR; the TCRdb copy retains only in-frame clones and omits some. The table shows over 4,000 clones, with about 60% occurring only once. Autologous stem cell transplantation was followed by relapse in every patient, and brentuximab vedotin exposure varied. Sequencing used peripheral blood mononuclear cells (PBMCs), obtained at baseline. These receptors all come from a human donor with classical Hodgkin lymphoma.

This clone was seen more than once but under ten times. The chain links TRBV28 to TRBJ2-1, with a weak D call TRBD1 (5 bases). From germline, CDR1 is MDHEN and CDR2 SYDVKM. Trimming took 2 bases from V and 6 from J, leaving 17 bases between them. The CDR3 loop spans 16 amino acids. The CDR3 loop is CASSLASQVLSNEQFF. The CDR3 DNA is TGTGCCAGCAGTTTAGCTTCACAGGTACTCAGCAATGAGCAGTTCTTC.

The CDR3, as DNA: TGTGCCAGTAGTATAGATGGTGACTCGGGAGCTTTCTTT. It yields the protein CASSIDGDSGAFF. The chain combines TRBV19 with TRBJ1-1; no firm D call. The CDR3 contains 13 residues. CDR1 and CDR2 (germline): LNHDA, SQIVND (reference sequence). V lost 0 bases and J 10 bases, leaving 12 bases between the germline ends.

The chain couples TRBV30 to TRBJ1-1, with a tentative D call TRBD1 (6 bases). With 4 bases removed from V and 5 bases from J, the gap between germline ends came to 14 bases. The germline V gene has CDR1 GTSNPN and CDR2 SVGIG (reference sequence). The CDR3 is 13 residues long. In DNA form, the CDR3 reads TGTGCCTGGAAACAGGGCGTAGGGACTGAAGCTTTCTTT. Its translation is CAWKQGVGTEAFF.

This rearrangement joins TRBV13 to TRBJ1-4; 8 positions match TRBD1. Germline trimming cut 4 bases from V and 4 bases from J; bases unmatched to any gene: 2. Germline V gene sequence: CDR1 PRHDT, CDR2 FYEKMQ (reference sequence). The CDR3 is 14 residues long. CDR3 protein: CASSWGQVNEKLFF. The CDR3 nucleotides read TGTGCCAGCAGCTGGGGACAGGTTAATGAAAAACTGTTTTTT.

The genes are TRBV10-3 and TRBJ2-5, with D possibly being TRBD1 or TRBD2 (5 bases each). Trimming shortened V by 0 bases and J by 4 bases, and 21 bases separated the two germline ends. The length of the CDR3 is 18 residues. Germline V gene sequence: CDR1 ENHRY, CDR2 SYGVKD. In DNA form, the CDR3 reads TGTGCCATCAGTGAGTCGGGACGCGGGTCGGTTGACGGAGAGACCCAGTACTTC. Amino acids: CAISESGRGSVDGETQYF.